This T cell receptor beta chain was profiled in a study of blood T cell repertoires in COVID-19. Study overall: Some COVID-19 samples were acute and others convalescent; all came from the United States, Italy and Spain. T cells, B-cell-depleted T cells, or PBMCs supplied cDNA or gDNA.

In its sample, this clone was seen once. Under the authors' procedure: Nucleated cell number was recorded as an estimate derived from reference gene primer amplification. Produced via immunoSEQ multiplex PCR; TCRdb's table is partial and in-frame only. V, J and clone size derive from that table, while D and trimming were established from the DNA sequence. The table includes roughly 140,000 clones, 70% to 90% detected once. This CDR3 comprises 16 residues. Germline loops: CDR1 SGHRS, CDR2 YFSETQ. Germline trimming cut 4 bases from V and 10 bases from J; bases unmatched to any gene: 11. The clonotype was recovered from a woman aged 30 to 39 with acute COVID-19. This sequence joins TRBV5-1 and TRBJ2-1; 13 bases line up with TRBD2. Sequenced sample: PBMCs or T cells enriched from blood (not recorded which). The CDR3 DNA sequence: TGCGCCAGCAGCCCGACCGGGACTAGCGGGACGGGAGAGCAGTTCTTC. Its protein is CASSPTGTSGTGEQFF.